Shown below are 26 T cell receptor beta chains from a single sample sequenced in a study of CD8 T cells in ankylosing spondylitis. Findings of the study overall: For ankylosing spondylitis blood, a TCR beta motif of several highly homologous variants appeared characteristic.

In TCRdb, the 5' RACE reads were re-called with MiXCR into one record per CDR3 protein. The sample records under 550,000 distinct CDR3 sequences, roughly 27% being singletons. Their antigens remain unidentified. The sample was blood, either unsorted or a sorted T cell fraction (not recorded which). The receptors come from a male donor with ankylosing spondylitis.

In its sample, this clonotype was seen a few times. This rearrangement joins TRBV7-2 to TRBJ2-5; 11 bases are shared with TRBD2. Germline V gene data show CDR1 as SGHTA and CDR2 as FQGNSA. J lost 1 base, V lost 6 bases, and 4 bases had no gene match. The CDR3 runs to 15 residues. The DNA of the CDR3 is TGTGCCAGCAGACCCGGGACTAGCGGCCAAGAGACCCAGTACTTC. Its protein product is CASRPGTSGQETQYF.

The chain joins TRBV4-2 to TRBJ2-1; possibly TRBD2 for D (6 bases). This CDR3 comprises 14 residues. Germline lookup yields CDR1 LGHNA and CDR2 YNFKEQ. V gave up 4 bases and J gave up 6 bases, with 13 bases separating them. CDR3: CASSPETRSNEQFF. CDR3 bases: TGTGCCAGCAGCCCAGAGACTAGATCCAATGAGCAGTTCTTC.

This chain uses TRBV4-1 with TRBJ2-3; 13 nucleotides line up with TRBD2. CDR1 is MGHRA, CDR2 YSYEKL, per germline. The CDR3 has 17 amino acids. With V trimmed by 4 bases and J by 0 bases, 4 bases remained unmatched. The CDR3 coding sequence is TGCGCCAGCAGCCTACTAGCGGGAGGGGGTAGCACAGATACGCAGTATTTT. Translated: CASSLLAGGGSTDTQYF.

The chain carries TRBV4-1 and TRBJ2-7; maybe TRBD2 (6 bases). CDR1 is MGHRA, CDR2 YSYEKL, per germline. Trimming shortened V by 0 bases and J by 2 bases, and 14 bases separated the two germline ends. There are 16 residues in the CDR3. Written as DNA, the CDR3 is TGCGCCAGCAGCCAAGAGTGGAGGGCGCCCCCCTACGAGCAGTACGTC. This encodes CASSQEWRAPPYEQYV.

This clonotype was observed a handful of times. The DNA for the CDR3 is TGTGCCAGCAGAAACCCGGTCGCGAACACCGGGGAGCTGTTTTTT. This gives the protein CASRNPVANTGELFF. The chain recombines TRBV2 with TRBJ2-2, with D uncertain. The CDR3 spans 15 residues. The germline CDR1 and CDR2 sequences are SNHLY and FYNNEI. V gave up 6 bases and J gave up 0 bases, with 11 bases separating them.

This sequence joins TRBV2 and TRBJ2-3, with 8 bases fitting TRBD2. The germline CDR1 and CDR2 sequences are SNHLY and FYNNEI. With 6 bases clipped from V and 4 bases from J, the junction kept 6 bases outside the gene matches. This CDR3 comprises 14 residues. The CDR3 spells CASRDPGGADTQYF. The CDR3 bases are TGTGCCAGCAGGGACCCCGGGGGGGCAGATACGCAGTATTTT. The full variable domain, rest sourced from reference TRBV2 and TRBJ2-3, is EPEVTQTPSHQVTQMGQEVILRCVPISNHLYFYWYRQILGQKVEFLVSFYNNEISEKSEIFDDQFSVERPDGSNFTLKIRSTKLEDSAMYFCASRDPGGADTQYFGPGTRLTVL.

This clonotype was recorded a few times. CDR3 DNA: TGCGCCAGCAGCAGGGAGGGCTCTGGGGCCAACGTCCTGACTTTC. Amino acid sequence: CASSREGSGANVLTF. The genes are TRBV5-1 and TRBJ2-6; 7 nucleotides line up with TRBD2. V lost 4 bases to trimming and J lost 0 bases; unmatched junction nucleotides: 1. Germline V gene data show CDR1 as SGHRS and CDR2 as YFSETQ. This CDR3 is built from 15 residues.

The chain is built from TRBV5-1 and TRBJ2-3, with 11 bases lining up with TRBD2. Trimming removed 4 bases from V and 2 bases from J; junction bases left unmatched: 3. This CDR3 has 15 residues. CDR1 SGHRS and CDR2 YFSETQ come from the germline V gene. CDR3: CASSRSGRDTDTQYF. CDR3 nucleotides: TGCGCCAGCAGCCGTAGCGGGAGGGACACAGATACGCAGTATTTT.

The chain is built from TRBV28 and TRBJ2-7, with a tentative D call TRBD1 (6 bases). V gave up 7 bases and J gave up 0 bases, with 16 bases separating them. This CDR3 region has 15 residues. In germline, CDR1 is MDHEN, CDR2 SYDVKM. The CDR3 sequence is CASTPPGTISYEQYF. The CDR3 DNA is TGTGCCAGCACCCCACCAGGGACAATCTCCTACGAGCAGTACTTC.

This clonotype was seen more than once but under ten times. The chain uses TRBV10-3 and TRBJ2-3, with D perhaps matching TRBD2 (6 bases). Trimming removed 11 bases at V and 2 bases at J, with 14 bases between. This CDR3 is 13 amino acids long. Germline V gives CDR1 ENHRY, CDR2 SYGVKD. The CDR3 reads CAFAASDTDTQYF. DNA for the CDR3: TGTGCCTTCGCCGCTAGCGACACAGATACGCAGTATTTT.

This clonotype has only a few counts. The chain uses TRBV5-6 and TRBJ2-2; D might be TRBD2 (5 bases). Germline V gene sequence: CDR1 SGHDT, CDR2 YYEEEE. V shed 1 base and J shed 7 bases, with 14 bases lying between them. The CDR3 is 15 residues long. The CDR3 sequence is CASSLPGNYGGELFF. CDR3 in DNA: TGTGCCAGCAGCTTGCCGGGAAATTATGGCGGGGAGCTGTTTTTT.

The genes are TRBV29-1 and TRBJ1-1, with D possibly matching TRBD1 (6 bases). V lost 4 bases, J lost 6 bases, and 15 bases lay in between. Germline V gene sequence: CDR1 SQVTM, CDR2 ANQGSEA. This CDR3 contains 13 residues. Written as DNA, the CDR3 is TGCAGCGTTGTCCCATTGACAGGCGCTGAAGCTTTCTTT. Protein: CSVVPLTGAEAFF.

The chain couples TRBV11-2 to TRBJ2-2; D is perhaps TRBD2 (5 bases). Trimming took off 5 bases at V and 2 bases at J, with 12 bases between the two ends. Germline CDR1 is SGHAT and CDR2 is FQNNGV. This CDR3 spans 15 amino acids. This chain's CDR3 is CASSPRTDNTGELFF. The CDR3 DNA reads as TGTGCCAGCAGCCCTCGGACTGATAACACCGGGGAGCTGTTTTTT.

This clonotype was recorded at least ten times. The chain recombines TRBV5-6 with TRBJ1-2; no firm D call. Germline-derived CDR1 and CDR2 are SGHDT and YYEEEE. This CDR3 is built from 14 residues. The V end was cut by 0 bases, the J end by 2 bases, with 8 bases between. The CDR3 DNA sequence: TGTGCCAGCAGCTTGGTTGGGGAAAACTATGGCTACACCTTC. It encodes CASSLVGENYGYTF.

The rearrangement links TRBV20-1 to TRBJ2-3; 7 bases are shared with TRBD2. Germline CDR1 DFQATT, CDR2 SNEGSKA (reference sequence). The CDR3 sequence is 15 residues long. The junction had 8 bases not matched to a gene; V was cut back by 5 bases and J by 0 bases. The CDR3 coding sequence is TGCAGTGCTCGACGAGCGGGAACTAGCACAGATACGCAGTATTTT. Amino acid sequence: CSARRAGTSTDTQYF.

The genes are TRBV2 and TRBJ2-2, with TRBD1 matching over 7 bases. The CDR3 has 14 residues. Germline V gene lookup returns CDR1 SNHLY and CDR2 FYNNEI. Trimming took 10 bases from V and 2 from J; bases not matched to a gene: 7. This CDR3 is CAITRGPNTGELFF. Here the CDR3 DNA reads TGTGCCATAACAAGGGGGCCTAACACCGGGGAGCTGTTTTTT.

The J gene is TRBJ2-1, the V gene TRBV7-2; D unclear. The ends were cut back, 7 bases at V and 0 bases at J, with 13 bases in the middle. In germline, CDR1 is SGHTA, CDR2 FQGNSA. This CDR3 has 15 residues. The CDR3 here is CASTPGQSSYNEQFF. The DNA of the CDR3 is TGTGCCAGCACCCCTGGCCAGAGCTCCTACAATGAGCAGTTCTTC. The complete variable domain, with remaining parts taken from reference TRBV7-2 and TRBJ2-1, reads GAGVSQSPSNKVTEKGKDVELRCDPISGHTALYWYRQSLGQGLEFLIYFQGNSAPDKSGLPSDRFSAERTGGSVSTLTIQRTQQEDSAVYLCASTPGQSSYNEQFFGPGTRLTVL.

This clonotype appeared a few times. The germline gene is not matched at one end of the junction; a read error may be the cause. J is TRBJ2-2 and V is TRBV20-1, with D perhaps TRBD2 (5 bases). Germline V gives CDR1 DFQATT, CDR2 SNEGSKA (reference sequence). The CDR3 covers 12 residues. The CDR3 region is CSASGSVTGELF. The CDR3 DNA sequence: TGCAGTGCCTCTGGGTCGGTGACCGGGGAGCTGTTT.

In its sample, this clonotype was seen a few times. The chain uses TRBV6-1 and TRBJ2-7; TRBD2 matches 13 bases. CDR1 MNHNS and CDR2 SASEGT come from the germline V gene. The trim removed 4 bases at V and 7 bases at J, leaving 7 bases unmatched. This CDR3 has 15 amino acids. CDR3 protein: CASSVRRGLAGEQYV. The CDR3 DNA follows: TGTGCCAGCAGTGTCAGGCGGGGACTAGCGGGGGAGCAGTACGTC.

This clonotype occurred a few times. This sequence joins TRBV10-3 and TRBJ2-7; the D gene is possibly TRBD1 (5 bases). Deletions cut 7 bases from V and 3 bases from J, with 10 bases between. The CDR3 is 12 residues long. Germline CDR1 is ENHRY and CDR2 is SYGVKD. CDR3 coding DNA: TGTGCCATCACCCAGGGCCTCTACGAGCAGTACGTC. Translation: CAITQGLYEQYV.

The CDR3 here is CASRDRGNIGNEQFF. The CDR3, as DNA: TGTGCCAGCAGGGACAGGGGGAATATAGGGAATGAGCAGTTCTTC. This sequence joins TRBV6-1 and TRBJ2-1; 10 bases line up with TRBD1. The CDR3 covers 15 residues. Unmatched junction bases numbered 9, after V lost 6 bases and J lost 7 bases. Germline V lookup: CDR1 MNHNS, CDR2 SASEGT.

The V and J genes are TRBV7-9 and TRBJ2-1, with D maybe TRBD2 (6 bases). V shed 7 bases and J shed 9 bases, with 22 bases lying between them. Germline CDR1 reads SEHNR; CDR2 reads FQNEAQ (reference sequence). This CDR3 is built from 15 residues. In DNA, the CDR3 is TGTGCCAGCACCCCGCGGAGTGGGGCGGAGGGTGAGCAGTTCTTC. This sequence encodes CASTPRSGAEGEQFF.

The CDR3 region is CAWTWDGSSYEQYF. Written as DNA, the CDR3 is TGTGCCTGGACCTGGGACGGTAGCTCCTACGAGCAGTACTTC. The V and J genes are TRBV30 and TRBJ2-7; D is tentatively TRBD1 or TRBD2 (5 bases each). The V and J ends lost 4 bases and 0 bases respectively, with 13 bases between them. The CDR3 consists of 14 residues. Germline CDR1 GTSNPN, CDR2 SVGIG (reference sequence).

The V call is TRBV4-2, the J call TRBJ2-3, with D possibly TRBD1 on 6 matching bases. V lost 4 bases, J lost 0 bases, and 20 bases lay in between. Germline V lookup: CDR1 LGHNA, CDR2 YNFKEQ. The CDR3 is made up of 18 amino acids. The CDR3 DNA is TGTGCCAGCAGCCGAACAGGGTCTTCATATTCTAGCACAGATACGCAGTATTTT. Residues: CASSRTGSSYSSTDTQYF.

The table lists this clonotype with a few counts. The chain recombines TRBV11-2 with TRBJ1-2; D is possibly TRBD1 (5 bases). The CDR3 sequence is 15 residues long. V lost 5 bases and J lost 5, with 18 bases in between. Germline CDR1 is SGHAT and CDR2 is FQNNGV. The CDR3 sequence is CASSEMRTQVYGYTF. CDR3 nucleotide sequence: TGTGCCAGCAGCGAGATGAGGACACAGGTTTATGGCTACACCTTC.

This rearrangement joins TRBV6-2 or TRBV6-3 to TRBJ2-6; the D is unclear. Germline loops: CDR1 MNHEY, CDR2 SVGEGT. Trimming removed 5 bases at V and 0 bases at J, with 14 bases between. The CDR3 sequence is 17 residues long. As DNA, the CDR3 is TGTGCCAGCAGTACCTCGCCGGGCCACTCTGGGGCCAACGTCCTGACTTTC. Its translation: CASSTSPGHSGANVLTF.